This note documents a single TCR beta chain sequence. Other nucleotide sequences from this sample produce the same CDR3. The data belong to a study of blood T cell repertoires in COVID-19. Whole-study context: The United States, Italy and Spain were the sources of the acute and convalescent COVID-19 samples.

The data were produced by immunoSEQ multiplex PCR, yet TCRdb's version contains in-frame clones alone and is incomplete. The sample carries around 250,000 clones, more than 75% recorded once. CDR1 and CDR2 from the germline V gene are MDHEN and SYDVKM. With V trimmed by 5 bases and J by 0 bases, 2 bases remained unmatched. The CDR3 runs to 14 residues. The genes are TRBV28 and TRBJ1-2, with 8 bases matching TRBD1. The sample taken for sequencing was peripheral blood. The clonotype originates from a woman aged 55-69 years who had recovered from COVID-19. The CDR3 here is CASSDRGPNYGYTF. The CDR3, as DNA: TGTGCCAGCAGTGACAGGGGACCTAACTATGGCTACACCTTC.